Each of the 16 T cell receptor beta chains below was sequenced from the same sample in a study of shared clonotypes between healthy human individuals. The protocol was immunoSEQ multiplex PCR, while the TCRdb copy is restricted to in-frame clones and leaves out a portion. Among about 380,000 clones listed, 90% to 98% were seen once. The sequencing input was memory CD8+ T cells sorted from blood. Indicated subset: CD45RO+ cells pooled with CCR7-negative TemRA cells. These receptors originate from a man aged 25-45 years in good health.

V gene TRBV28 combines with J gene TRBJ2-7; unclear D gene. Germline loops: CDR1 MDHEN, CDR2 SYDVKM. Trimming cost V 3 bases and J 2 bases, with 11 bases left between them. The length of the CDR3 is 14 residues. CDR3 nucleotide sequence: TGTGCCAGCAGTTTTCGGCTTAATACCTACGAGCAGTACTTC. Encoded protein: CASSFRLNTYEQYF.

The chain combines TRBV28 with TRBJ2-7, with TRBD2 matching 8 bases. CDR1 MDHEN and CDR2 SYDVKM come from the germline V gene. With V trimmed by 4 bases and J by 2 bases, 10 bases remained unmatched. The length of the CDR3 is 16 residues. This chain's CDR3 is CASSSRSGSSAYEQYF. For the CDR3, the DNA is TGTGCCAGCAGTTCCCGAAGCGGGAGTTCAGCCTACGAGCAGTACTTC.

This chain joins TRBV19 and TRBJ1-1; 8 bases align to TRBD1. Germline V gene sequence: CDR1 LNHDA, CDR2 SQIVND (reference sequence). This CDR3 contains 15 residues. With 5 bases clipped from V and 4 bases from J, the junction kept 9 bases outside the gene matches. CDR3 nucleotide sequence: TGTGCCAGTAGTTTCGCAGGGGGCTTAGCCACTGAAGCTTTCTTT. As protein: CASSFAGGLATEAFF.

The rearrangement links TRBV7-9 to TRBJ2-1; D unclear. The CDR3 covers 15 residues. Germline CDR1 SEHNR, CDR2 FQNEAQ (reference sequence). Trimming stripped 6 bases from V and 3 bases from J, with 15 bases between. The CDR3 loop reads CASSSGSLGYNEQFF. CDR3 DNA sequence: TGTGCCAGCAGTTCTGGTTCTCTTGGCTACAATGAGCAGTTCTTC.

The rearrangement joins TRBV29-1 to TRBJ1-3; D not certain. The CDR3 is 13 residues long. Trimming stripped 5 bases from V and 0 bases from J, with 8 bases between. CDR1 and CDR2 from the germline V gene are SQVTM and ANQGSEA. This chain's CDR3 is CSVSGNSGNTIYF. CDR3 coding DNA: TGCAGCGTTAGCGGGAACTCTGGAAACACCATATATTTT.

The rearrangement uses TRBV27 and TRBJ2-3; 10 bases are a match to TRBD1. The length of the CDR3 is 16 residues. Germline CDR1 and CDR2: MNHEY and SMNVEV (reference sequence). Trimming took 1 base from V and 3 from J; bases not matched to a gene: 4. CDR3 loop: CASSLYGTGATDTQYF. The CDR3 DNA is TGTGCCAGCAGTTTATATGGGACAGGGGCTACAGATACGCAGTATTTT.

The chain has TRBV11-2 and TRBJ2-7; 11 bases map to TRBD2. V lost 1 base to trimming and J lost 7 bases; unmatched junction nucleotides: 12. The CDR3 has 17 residues. Germline assignment: CDR1 SGHAT and CDR2 FQNNGV. CDR3 nucleotide sequence: TGTGCCAGCAGCTTAGGGGGTAGCGGGAGGGTCTTTTGGGAGCAGTACTTC. Protein product: CASSLGGSGRVFWEQYF.

This sequence joins TRBV28 and TRBJ2-7; no definite D call. The CDR3 consists of 13 residues. The V end was cut by 3 bases, the J end by 5 bases, with 11 bases between. Germline assignment: CDR1 MDHEN and CDR2 SYDVKM. CDR3 sequence: CASSFGQADEQYF. CDR3 nucleotides: TGTGCCAGCAGTTTTGGGCAGGCTGACGAGCAGTACTTC.

The chain employs TRBV13 and TRBJ2-7; maybe TRBD1 (7 bases). Trimming pared 6 bases from V and 6 bases from J, leaving 18 bases between. The CDR3 totals 14 residues. Germline values: CDR1 PRHDT, CDR2 FYEKMQ (reference sequence). The CDR3 loop reads CASSFLAGGSEQYF. CDR3 bases: TGTGCCAGCAGTTTCTTGGCAGGGGGGTCCGAGCAGTACTTC.

The rearrangement joins TRBV15 to TRBJ1-1; TRBD1 aligns across 11 bases. The CDR3 runs 13 residues. Per the germline V gene, CDR1 is LNHNV and CDR2 is YYDKDF (reference sequence). J gave up 7 bases and V 5 bases, and 3 bases lay outside the gene matches. CDR3 loop: CATSPGTGGEAFF. The CDR3 DNA reads as TGTGCCACCAGCCCTGGGACAGGGGGTGAAGCTTTCTTT.

J is TRBJ2-5 and V is TRBV15, with D possibly being TRBD2 (6 bases). The CDR3 has 15 amino acids. Trimming cost V 1 base and J 3 bases, with 12 bases left between them. Germline loops: CDR1 LNHNV, CDR2 YYDKDF (reference sequence). CDR3 sequence: CATSRALLAEETQYF. In nucleotides, the CDR3 is TGTGCCACCAGCAGAGCGTTACTAGCAGAAGAGACCCAGTACTTC.

In its sample, this clone was seen once. Distinct nucleotide sequences in the sample also encode this CDR3. V is TRBV5-6 and J is TRBJ2-5; D call uncertain. This CDR3 contains 12 residues. CDR1 SGHDT and CDR2 YYEEEE come from the germline V gene. V was trimmed by 0 bases and J by 4 bases, leaving 4 bases between them. CDR3 coding DNA: TGTGCCAGCAGCTTGGGTCGAGAGACCCAGTACTTC. It encodes CASSLGRETQYF.

The chain couples TRBV2 to TRBJ1-1; 7 bases map to TRBD1. Germline V lookup: CDR1 SNHLY, CDR2 FYNNEI. V gave up 6 bases and J gave up 3 bases; unmatched junction bases: 7. The length of the CDR3 is 14 residues. In DNA, the CDR3 is TGTGCCAGCAGCAGGGGGGAAGTAGACACTGAAGCTTTCTTT. Translation: CASSRGEVDTEAFF.

The chain joins TRBV7-3 to TRBJ2-5, with TRBD2 identical over 9 bases. The J segment lost 2 bases and the V segment lost 5 bases, leaving 6 bases of the junction unmatched. The V gene's germline CDR1 is SGHTA and CDR2 FQGTGA. The CDR3 extends over 15 amino acids. CDR3 residues: CASSARTSEQETQYF. In DNA, the CDR3 is TGTGCCAGCAGCGCCCGGACTAGCGAGCAAGAGACCCAGTACTTC.

J is TRBJ2-1 and V is TRBV15, with TRBD2 matching 10 bases. Germline CDR1 LNHNV, CDR2 YYDKDF (reference sequence). With 0 bases clipped from V and 4 bases from J, the junction kept 12 bases outside the gene matches. CDR3 length: 19 residues. As DNA, the CDR3 is TGTGCCACCAGCAGAGAGCCGAGCGGGAGGGGGCTAGGGTACAATGAGCAGTTCTTC. Its protein is CATSREPSGRGLGYNEQFF.

This chain connects TRBV27 to TRBJ2-4; 14 positions agree with TRBD2. Per the germline V gene, CDR1 is MNHEY and CDR2 is SMNVEV (reference sequence). V shed 5 bases and J 13 bases; nucleotides not matched to a gene: 7. CDR3 length equals 14 residues. The CDR3 sequence is CASSLRLAGGLQYF. Written as DNA, the CDR3 is TGTGCCAGCAGTCTAAGACTAGCGGGAGGGCTCCAGTACTTC.